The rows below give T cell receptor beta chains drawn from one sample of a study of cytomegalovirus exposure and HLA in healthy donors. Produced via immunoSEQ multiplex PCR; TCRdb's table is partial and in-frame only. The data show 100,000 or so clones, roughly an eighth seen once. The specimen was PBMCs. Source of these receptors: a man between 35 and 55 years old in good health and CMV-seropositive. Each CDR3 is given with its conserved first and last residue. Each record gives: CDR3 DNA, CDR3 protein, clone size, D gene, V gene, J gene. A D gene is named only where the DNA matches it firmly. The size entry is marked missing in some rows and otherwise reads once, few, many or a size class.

cdr3_nt: TGTGCCAGCGACCTCCGGGACAGGGGATCTGAAGCTTTCTTT
cdr3_aa: CASDLRDRGSEAFF
clone_size: few
d_call: TRBD1
v_call: TRBV28
j_call: TRBJ1-1

cdr3_nt: TGTGCCAGCAGCTCGGGCGGGGGAGGGGAAAAACTGTTTTTT
cdr3_aa: CASSSGGGGEKLFF
clone_size: few
d_call: .
v_call: TRBV7-9
j_call: TRBJ1-4

cdr3_nt: TGTGCCAGCAGCGGCGGACTAGCGGGGGGGCAAAATGAGCAGTTCTTC
cdr3_aa: CASSGGLAGGQNEQFF
clone_size: .
d_call: TRBD2
v_call: TRBV27
j_call: TRBJ2-1

cdr3_nt: TGTGCCAGCAGCCGGACTAGCGTTACCTACAATGAGCAGTTCTTC
cdr3_aa: CASSRTSVTYNEQFF
clone_size: few
d_call: TRBD2
v_call: TRBV28
j_call: TRBJ2-1

cdr3_nt: TGTGCCTGGAGTGTAAGCCTGACTAGCGGTAACCAAGAGACCCAGTACTTC
cdr3_aa: CAWSVSLTSGNQETQYF
clone_size: .
d_call: TRBD2
v_call: TRBV30
j_call: TRBJ2-5

cdr3_nt: TGTGCCAGCAGTTACAGTGGTCAGGGGAGCTACGAGCAGTACTTC
cdr3_aa: CASSYSGQGSYEQYF
clone_size: few
d_call: .
v_call: TRBV6-5
j_call: TRBJ2-7

cdr3_nt: TGCAGCACTGGAGGAGGGGACGAGCAGTACTTC
cdr3_aa: CSTGGGDEQYF
clone_size: few
d_call: .
v_call: TRBV29-1
j_call: TRBJ2-7

cdr3_nt: TGTGCCAGCAGCACAACAGGGGTGATCAAGCCCCAGCATTTT
cdr3_aa: CASSTTGVIKPQHF
clone_size: few
d_call: TRBD1
v_call: TRBV7-2
j_call: TRBJ1-5

cdr3_nt: TGTGCCAGCAGCGTAGGAGCTATCGGGGAGACCCAGTACTTC
cdr3_aa: CASSVGAIGETQYF
clone_size: .
d_call: .
v_call: TRBV9
j_call: TRBJ2-5

cdr3_nt: TGTGCCAGCAGTTCTGCCCAGGGGGCCAGTGGCTACACCTTC
cdr3_aa: CASSSAQGASGYTF
clone_size: .
d_call: TRBD1
v_call: TRBV28
j_call: TRBJ1-2

cdr3_nt: TGTGCCAGCAGTTCTCCGGGACAGGGGGCGCGAACTGGGGCCAACGTCCTGACTTTC
cdr3_aa: CASSSPGQGARTGANVLTF
clone_size: once
d_call: TRBD1
v_call: TRBV27
j_call: TRBJ2-6

cdr3_nt: TGTGCCAGCAGCACGAGGACAGGGCACACAGATACGCAGTATTTT
cdr3_aa: CASSTRTGHTDTQYF
clone_size: .
d_call: TRBD1
v_call: TRBV7-9
j_call: TRBJ2-3

cdr3_nt: TGTGCCAGCACCACAGGGGGGAGCAATCAGCCCCAGCATTTT
cdr3_aa: CASTTGGSNQPQHF
clone_size: .
d_call: TRBD1
v_call: TRBV28
j_call: TRBJ1-5

cdr3_nt: TGTGACAGAAGCCCACCGGGTTCGTACGAGCAGTACTTC
cdr3_aa: CDRSPPGSYEQYF
clone_size: .
d_call: .
v_call: TRBV5-6
j_call: TRBJ2-7

cdr3_nt: TGCGCCAGCAGCTTGATACTAGCGGGAGGTGAGCAGTTCTTC
cdr3_aa: CASSLILAGGEQFF
clone_size: few
d_call: TRBD2
v_call: TRBV5-1
j_call: TRBJ2-1

cdr3_nt: TGTGCCAGCAGCTTAGGACAGGGGGACTATGGCTACACCTTC
cdr3_aa: CASSLGQGDYGYTF
clone_size: .
d_call: TRBD1
v_call: TRBV7-2
j_call: TRBJ1-2

cdr3_nt: TGTGCCAGTAGTACGACAGCGAACACTGAAGCTTTCTTT
cdr3_aa: CASSTTANTEAFF
clone_size: .
d_call: .
v_call: TRBV19
j_call: TRBJ1-1

cdr3_nt: TGCGCCAGCAGCCTGGCCGGGAATCCAGGAGATACGCAGTATTTT
cdr3_aa: CASSLAGNPGDTQYF
clone_size: few
d_call: .
v_call: TRBV5-1
j_call: TRBJ2-3

cdr3_nt: TGTGCCAGCAGCTTAGCGGGGCGGCAGGGGGCTAATGAAAAACTGTTTTTT
cdr3_aa: CASSLAGRQGANEKLFF
clone_size: .
d_call: TRBD1
v_call: TRBV7-9
j_call: TRBJ1-4

cdr3_nt: TGTGCCAGCAGTGGGGACAGATTAGATACGCAGTATTTT
cdr3_aa: CASSGDRLDTQYF
clone_size: few
d_call: TRBD1
v_call: TRBV6-1
j_call: TRBJ2-3

cdr3_nt: TGTGCCAGCAGCACCAACCCTAGCGGGGAGCGTAGCGGGGAGCTGTTTTTT
cdr3_aa: CASSTNPSGERSGELFF
clone_size: few
d_call: TRBD2
v_call: TRBV5-6
j_call: TRBJ2-2

cdr3_nt: TGTGCCAGCAGTGCCCTAGCGGGAGTACCCTACGAGCAGTACTTC
cdr3_aa: CASSALAGVPYEQYF
clone_size: .
d_call: TRBD2
v_call: TRBV6-1
j_call: TRBJ2-7